These T cell receptor beta chains were read from a single sample in a study of tumor-infiltrating lymphocytes in localized non-small cell lung cancer. The protocol was immunoSEQ multiplex PCR, while the TCRdb copy is restricted to in-frame clones and leaves out a portion. The table records around 8,900 clones, approximately 79% of them present only once. Sequenced: lung tumor tissue. The receptors were gathered from a human donor with non-small cell lung cancer. The CDR3 runs from the conserved cysteine through the conserved F or W. Each record gives: J gene, clone size, V gene, D gene, CDR3 DNA, CDR3 protein. The D gene is left open where the match is weak. Part of the rows lack a size; the others show once, few, many or a class for expanded clones.

TRBJ2-4	NA	TRBV19	TRBD2	TGTGCCAGTAGTAGCGGGAGGGACAAAAACATTCAGTACTTC	CASSSGRDKNIQYF
TRBJ1-3	NA	TRBV7-9	TRBD1	TGTGCCAGCAGCAGCGCCGGGACAGGGGGCCCTTCGGGAGGAAACACCATATATTTT	CASSSAGTGGPSGGNTIYF
TRBJ1-2	NA	TRBV4-1	NA	TGCGCCAGCAGCCAAGACCCCAGGTATGGCTACACCTTC	CASSQDPRYGYTF
TRBJ2-7	NA	TRBV28	NA	TGTGCCAGCAATAGGCTTTACGAGCAGTACTTC	CASNRLYEQYF
TRBJ1-1	NA	TRBV6-1	NA	TGTGCCAGCAGTGTCAGGGTAATGAACACTGAAGCTTTCTTT	CASSVRVMNTEAFF
TRBJ2-5	NA	TRBV6-1	NA	TGTGCCAGCAGTGACTCCGGGAAAGCTTCGGAGACCCAGTACTTC	CASSDSGKASETQYF
TRBJ2-4	NA	TRBV29-1	TRBD2	TGCAGCGTTGAAGGGACTAGCGGACTAGCCAAAAACATTCAGTACTTC	CSVEGTSGLAKNIQYF
TRBJ2-1	NA	TRBV11-2	TRBD2	TGTGCCAGCAGCTTAGACGGGACTAGTAACAATGAGCAGTTCTTC	CASSLDGTSNNEQFF
TRBJ2-2	medium-sized	TRBV11-3	NA	TGTGCCAGCAGCTTAGGGGCAGCGAACACCGGGGAGCTGTTTTTT	CASSLGAANTGELFF
TRBJ1-2	NA	TRBV29-1	NA	TGCAGCGTAGACCTGAAGGGCTACACCTTC	CSVDLKGYTF
TRBJ1-3	NA	TRBV4-2	NA	TGTGCCAGCAGCCAAGAGGGAATAGTGGCAGGGAGGATATCCTCTGGAAACACCATATATTTT	CASSQEGIVAGRISSGNTIYF
TRBJ1-5	NA	TRBV12-5	NA	TGTGCTAGTGGGAAATGGACGGAGGGCAATCAGCCCCAGCATTTT	CASGKWTEGNQPQHF
TRBJ2-5	NA	TRBV2	TRBD1	TGTGCCAGCAGTCTTCAGGGGGCAAAGGAGACCCAGTACTTC	CASSLQGAKETQYF
TRBJ2-7	NA	TRBV6-1	NA	TGTGCCAGCAGTGTAGGCGGGGGCAACGAGCAGTACTTC	CASSVGGGNEQYF
TRBJ2-7	NA	TRBV25-1	NA	TGTGCCAGCAGCTTAACCGGGACGGTTCCCTACGAGCAGTACTTC	CASSLTGTVPYEQYF
TRBJ2-5	NA	TRBV29-1	TRBD1	TGCAGCGTCCCCACTGACAGGGGGCGATCAGAGACCCAGTACTTC	CSVPTDRGRSETQYF
TRBJ1-1	NA	TRBV7-9	NA	TGTGCCAGCGATTTTCAGAACACTGAAGCTTTCTTT	CASDFQNTEAFF
TRBJ1-2	NA	TRBV25-1	NA	TGTGCCAGCAGTGAAGCAGGGGAGAACTATGGCTACACCTTC	CASSEAGENYGYTF
TRBJ1-4	NA	TRBV7-9	TRBD1	TGTGCCAGCAGCTCCTCGACAGGGCTGGAAAAACTGTTTTTT	CASSSSTGLEKLFF
TRBJ2-3	NA	TRBV2	NA	TGTGCCAGAGGGGACCGGGCGGGTAGCACAGATACGCAGTATTTT	CARGDRAGSTDTQYF
TRBJ2-7	NA	TRBV7-9	NA	TGTGCCAGCAATACAGGGACCTACGAGCAGTACTTC	CASNTGTYEQYF
TRBJ1-2	NA	TRBV6-6	TRBD1	TGTGCCACCCTCCTAGGGACAGGTGGCTACACCTTC	CATLLGTGGYTF
TRBJ2-2	NA	TRBV11-2	NA	TGTGCCAGCAGCTTAGAAGGCGGGGAGCTGTTTTTT	CASSLEGGELFF
TRBJ2-5	NA	TRBV19	NA	TGTGCCAGTAGTATCCCCACAGGGAATTTGAGAGAGACCCAGTACTTC	CASSIPTGNLRETQYF
TRBJ1-2	NA	TRBV7-9	NA	TGTGCCAGCAGCTTAGGTGGGTCTTCTATGAGCTATGGCTACACCTTC	CASSLGGSSMSYGYTF
TRBJ1-4	NA	TRBV5-1	NA	TGCGCCAGCAGCTTGAACGGGAATGAAAAACTGTTTTTT	CASSLNGNEKLFF
TRBJ1-1	NA	TRBV7-2	TRBD1	TGTGCCAGCAGCTGGACAGGGGGCACTGAAGCTTTCTTT	CASSWTGGTEAFF
TRBJ2-5	medium-sized	TRBV4-1	NA	TGCGCCAGCAGCCAAGAGTACTCGCTAGAGGCCCAAGAGACCCAGTACTTC	CASSQEYSLEAQETQYF
TRBJ1-2	once	TRBV5-5	TRBD1	TGTGCCAGCAGCTTGGGGGACAGGGAATTCTATGGCTACACCTTC	CASSLGDREFYGYTF
TRBJ1-1	medium-sized	TRBV5-1	TRBD1	TGCGCCAGCAGCTTCGGACAGGGCCTCACTGAAGCTTTCTTT	CASSFGQGLTEAFF
TRBJ2-3	few	TRBV21-1	NA	TGTGCCAGCAGCAAACTAGCGGAAACGAACACGCCTCTCACAGATACGCAGTATTTT	CASSKLAETNTPLTDTQYF
TRBJ1-5	NA	TRBV6-1	NA	TGTGCCAGCAGTGAAAAATCCTCCCGGTATAGCAATCAGCCCCAGCATTTT	CASSEKSSRYSNQPQHF
TRBJ1-1	NA	TRBV29-1	NA	TGCAGCGTCAGTCTTGCGGGTGAAGCTTTCTTT	CSVSLAGEAFF
TRBJ2-2	NA	TRBV29-1	TRBD1	TGCAGCGTTGAAAAGACAGGGGCCGGGGAGCTGTTTTTT	CSVEKTGAGELFF